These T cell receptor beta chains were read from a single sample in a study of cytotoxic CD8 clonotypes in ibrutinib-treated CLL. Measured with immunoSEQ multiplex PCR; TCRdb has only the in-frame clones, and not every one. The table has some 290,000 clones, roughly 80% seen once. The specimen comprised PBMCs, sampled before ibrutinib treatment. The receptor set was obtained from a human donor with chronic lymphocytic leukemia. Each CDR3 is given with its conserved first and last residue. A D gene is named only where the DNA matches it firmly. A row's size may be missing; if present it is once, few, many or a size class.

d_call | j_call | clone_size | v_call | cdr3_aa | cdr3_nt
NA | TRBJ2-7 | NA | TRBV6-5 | CASRRDWDYEQYF | TGTGCCAGCAGAAGGGACTGGGATTACGAGCAGTACTTC
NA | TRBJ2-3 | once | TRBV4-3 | CASSRRLFTDTQYF | TGCGCCAGCAGCAGGAGGTTGTTTACAGATACGCAGTATTTT
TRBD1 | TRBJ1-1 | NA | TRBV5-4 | CASSLGDRPEAFF | TGTGCCAGCAGCTTGGGGGACAGGCCTGAGGCTTTCTTT
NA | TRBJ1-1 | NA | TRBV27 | CASSLADGGNTEAFF | TGTGCCAGCAGTTTAGCGGACGGCGGGAACACTGAAGCTTTCTTT
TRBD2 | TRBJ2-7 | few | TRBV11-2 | CASSLVSGGGYEQYF | TGTGCCAGCAGCTTAGTTTCTGGCGGGGGATACGAGCAGTACTTC
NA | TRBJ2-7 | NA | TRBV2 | CASSEPPRFYEQYF | TGTGCCAGCAGCGAACCACCCCGCTTCTACGAGCAGTACTTC
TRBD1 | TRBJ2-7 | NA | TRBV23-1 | CASSVYRGHYEQYF | TGCGCCAGCAGTGTCTACAGGGGGCATTACGAGCAGTACTTC
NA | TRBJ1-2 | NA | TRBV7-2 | CASSLAAGSGGYTF | TGTGCCAGCAGCTTAGCGGCGGGGAGTGGGGGCTACACCTTC
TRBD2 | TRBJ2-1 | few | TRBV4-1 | CASSQGTGLEGFF | TGCGCCAGCAGCCAAGGAACGGGACTAGAGGGTTTCTTC
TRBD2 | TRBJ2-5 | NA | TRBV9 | CASSVGREASGQETQYF | TGTGCCAGCAGCGTAGGGCGCGAGGCTAGCGGGCAAGAGACCCAGTACTTC
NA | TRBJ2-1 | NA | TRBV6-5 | CASSYSGKEQFF | TGTGCCAGCAGTTACTCGGGGAAGGAGCAGTTCTTC
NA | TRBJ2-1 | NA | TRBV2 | CASSESREVWSYNEQFF | TGTGCCAGCAGTGAGTCCAGAGAGGTTTGGTCCTACAATGAGCAGTTCTTC
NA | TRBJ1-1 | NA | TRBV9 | CASSVVGVVTEAFF | TGTGCCAGCAGCGTAGTGGGGGTTGTTACTGAAGCTTTCTTT
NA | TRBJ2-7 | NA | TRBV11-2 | CASSLGQIYEQYF | TGTGCCAGCAGCTTAGGACAAATCTACGAGCAGTACTTC
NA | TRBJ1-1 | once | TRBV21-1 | CASSKEGGWGLMNTEAFF | TGTGCCAGCAGCAAAGAGGGGGGCTGGGGCCTAATGAACACTGAAGCTTTCTTT
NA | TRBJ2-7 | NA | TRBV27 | CASSLRGAEQYF | TGTGCCAGCAGTTTGCGGGGTGCCGAGCAGTACTTC
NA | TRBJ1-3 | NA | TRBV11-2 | CASSLWIGNTIYF | TGTGCCAGCAGCTTATGGATTGGAAACACCATATATTTT
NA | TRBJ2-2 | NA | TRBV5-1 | CASTFDSTNTGELFF | TGCGCCAGCACCTTCGACAGTACCAACACCGGGGAGCTGTTTTTT
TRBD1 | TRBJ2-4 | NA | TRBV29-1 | CSSLSGGIQYF | TGCAGTTCCTTGTCAGGGGGTATTCAGTACTTC
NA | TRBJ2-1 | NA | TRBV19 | CASSMGGTPYNEQFF | TGTGCCAGTAGTATGGGCGGCACTCCCTACAATGAGCAGTTCTTC
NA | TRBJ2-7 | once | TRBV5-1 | CASSLASGGTYEQYF | TGCGCCAGCAGCTTGGCGTCTGGCGGAACCTACGAGCAGTACTTC
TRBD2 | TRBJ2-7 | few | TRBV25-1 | CASSEALAGGLEQYF | TGTGCCAGCAGTGAAGCCCTAGCGGGAGGATTAGAGCAGTACTTC
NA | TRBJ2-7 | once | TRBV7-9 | CASSLETPDEQYF | TGTGCCAGCAGCTTGGAGACTCCAGACGAGCAGTACTTC